The present T cell receptor (beta chain) was sequenced within a study of blood T cells in healthy people across ages. Points from the study as a whole: When one million T cells were used, diversity estimates were thought to be underestimates.

Germline loops: CDR1 SGHKS, CDR2 YYEKEE (reference sequence). The CDR3 totals 16 residues. The second PCR ran 7 to 11 cycles with a sample-barcoded 5' primer and J-beta primers. Template switching added a 12-random-nucleotide identifier to every cDNA molecule. TCRdb called the 5' RACE reads again in MiXCR, with one record for every CDR3 protein. Of more than 450,000 distinct CDR3 sequences in the sample, about a quarter are singletons; the top ten hold approximately 3.7%. Healthy individuals of Caucasian origin from Russia, aged roughly 6 to 100, served as donors. This clonotype came up a few times. The antigen is not known. These data also formed part of another study, on T cells of mothers and their children. As reported in that work: Versus unrelated pairs, overlap was slightly higher in related mother-child pairs, without reaching significance.

The source is a boy between 2 and 10 years old in good health. J is TRBJ2-5 and V is TRBV5-5; 12 positions agree with TRBD2. Near its end, the DNA agrees better with TRBJ2-7, so the J call may be wrong. The sequenced material came from blood. CDR3 in amino acids: CASSLTSGGITYEQYF. CDR3 DNA sequence: TGTGCCAGCAGCTTAACTAGCGGGGGGATTACCTACGAGCAGTACTTC.